This TCR beta chain was recorded in a study of T cells in Graves' hyperthyroidism and ophthalmopathy. The V and J ends lost 5 bases and 7 bases, in that order; junction bases with no gene match: 6. This CDR3 is built from 15 residues. The TCR beta CDR3 regions underwent amplification using RNA transcripts as the source. Researchers ran a first-round RT-PCR on the TCR CDR3 using the HTBI primer set. TCRdb re-analysed the multiplex PCR reads in MiXCR, keeping a single row per CDR3 protein. The sample includes approximately 620,000 distinct CDR3 sequences, roughly 15% of them seen just once. This clonotype has a count of ten or more.

The chain joins TRBV12-3 or TRBV12-4 to TRBJ2-1; the match to TRBD2 covers 12 bases. The receptor was isolated from a middle-aged woman with Graves' ophthalmopathy. Sequencing was performed on blood. The CDR3 loop reads CASSRTSGMLNEQFF. Here the CDR3 DNA reads TGTGCCAGCAGTCGGACTAGCGGGATGTTGAATGAGCAGTTCTTC.